This TCR beta chain appears in the sequencing data of a study of regulatory T cells in long-lasting Graves disease. At the level of the study: By definition, persistent Graves' disease involved antithyroid drugs for over 5 years alongside positive TSH receptor antibodies. General study results and limits: Sampling was limited to peripheral blood rather than thyroid tissue.

Investigators prepared the TCR beta libraries by applying iRepertoire HTBI primers and Arm-PCR of CDR3 regions. TCRdb processed the multiplex PCR reads anew with MiXCR; each CDR3 protein has one entry. The sample has roughly 300,000 distinct CDR3 sequences, roughly a fifth seen once. Germline CDR1 KGHSH, CDR2 LQKENI. J gave up 10 bases and V 2 bases, and 18 bases lay outside the gene matches. The CDR3 consists of 17 residues. Stated time point: persistent/refractory GD, antithyroid drugs over 5 years with positive TRAb. From RNA extracted from PBMCs, the TCR library was made. Peripheral blood, roughly 9.2 milliliters per patient, was collected in EDTA tubes. This clonotype was counted ten times or more. The antigen is undetermined.

The rearrangement joins TRBV18 to TRBJ2-5; 8 bases are a match to TRBD1. The specimen was peripheral blood mononuclear cells (PBMCs), collected when the disease was refractory, from a patient treated with antithyroid drugs. The receptor's source is a female donor with Graves disease. This CDR3 reads CASSPVGSTGGTGVQYF. The DNA of the CDR3 is TGTGCCAGCTCACCAGTAGGGTCGACGGGCGGGACAGGAGTCCAGTACTTC.